The rows below give T cell receptor beta chains drawn from one sample of a study of T cell responses to AZD1222 COVID-19 vaccine. Profiling relied on immunoSEQ multiplex PCR, and the TCRdb table lists in-frame clones only, not all of them. The table shows 95,000 to 100,000 clones, with roughly 84% occurring only once. Here the sequenced sample was peripheral blood, taken 28 days after the second AZD1222 dose. The receptors derive from an adult who received the AZD1222 COVID-19 vaccine. Each CDR3 is given with its conserved first and last residue. D genes are given only for firm matches. The listing skips clone size in some rows; elsewhere it reads once, few, many or a size class.

CDR3	DNA	V	J	size	D
CASSFGQGGLNTEAFF	TGCGCCAGCAGCTTCGGACAGGGAGGCTTGAACACTGAAGCTTTCTTT	TRBV5-1	TRBJ1-1	NA	TRBD1
CASSRDSTSGNTIYF	TGTGCCAGTAGTCGGGACAGCACCTCTGGAAACACCATATATTTT	TRBV19	TRBJ1-3	NA	TRBD1
CASSLVSTDTQYF	TGCGCCAGCAGCTTGGTCAGCACAGATACGCAGTATTTT	TRBV5-1	TRBJ2-3	NA	NA
CASSVDRAYGYTF	TGTGCCAGCAGTGTAGACAGGGCCTATGGCTACACCTTC	TRBV27	TRBJ1-2	NA	TRBD1
CASSPLSLDPSGNTIYF	TGTGCCAGCTCACCTCTGTCCTTGGACCCCTCTGGAAACACCATATATTTT	TRBV18	TRBJ1-3	once	NA
CASSFSGVEQYF	TGTGCCAGCAGTTTTTCCGGGGTAGAGCAGTACTTC	TRBV6-5	TRBJ2-7	NA	NA
CASSGGPRLNNQPQHF	TGTGCCAGCAGTGGAGGACCAAGACTAAACAATCAGCCCCAGCATTTT	TRBV6-1	TRBJ1-5	NA	NA
CSVRRGSGQETQYF	TGCAGCGTGAGGAGGGGTTCGGGGCAAGAGACCCAGTACTTC	TRBV29-1	TRBJ2-5	NA	NA
CASSPLTVRVSGYTF	TGTGCCAGCAGTCCCCTTACGGTCAGGGTTAGCGGCTACACCTTC	TRBV6-5	TRBJ1-2	NA	NA
CASSLLVASASQNEQFF	TGTGCCAGCAGCTTATTAGTCGCTAGCGCGTCCCAGAATGAGCAGTTCTTC	TRBV11-3	TRBJ2-1	NA	NA
CATQPGGASYNEQFF	TGTGCCACCCAGCCCGGGGGGGCCTCCTACAATGAGCAGTTCTTC	TRBV10-3	TRBJ2-1	NA	TRBD2
CASRKVAGLDTEAFF	TGTGCCAGCAGGAAAGTGGCGGGGCTGGACACTGAAGCTTTCTTT	TRBV28	TRBJ1-1	few	NA
CASSQTGPPRYF	TGTGCCAGCAGCCAGACAGGTCCACCTCGGTACTTC	TRBV12-3/TRBV12-4	TRBJ2-7	once	NA
CASSLRQGGSEQYF	TGTGCCAGCAGCCTTAGACAGGGGGGGTCCGAGCAGTACTTC	TRBV7-2	TRBJ2-7	NA	TRBD1
CASTLGGRTIYEQYF	TGTGCCAGCACCTTGGGAGGACGGACTATCTACGAGCAGTACTTC	TRBV7-2	TRBJ2-7	NA	NA
CASSLDTGGSEQFF	TGTGCCAGCAGCTTGGATACAGGGGGGAGTGAGCAGTTCTTC	TRBV5-4	TRBJ2-1	NA	TRBD1
CASSYILYEQYF	TGTGCCAGCAGTTACATTTTGTACGAGCAGTACTTC	TRBV6-6	TRBJ2-7	NA	NA
CASRGSQPQHF	TGTGCCAGCAGGGGTTCTCAGCCCCAGCATTTT	TRBV6-5	TRBJ1-5	once	NA
CASSQALQGEQYF	TGTGCCAGCAGCCAAGCCCTTCAGGGGGAGCAGTACTTC	TRBV3-1/TRBV3-2	TRBJ2-7	NA	NA
CASSKERDPPSNQPQHF	TGTGCCAGCAGTAAGGAGCGAGACCCACCGAGCAATCAGCCCCAGCATTTT	TRBV27	TRBJ1-5	NA	NA
CASLEGDTEAFF	TGTGCCAGCTTAGAAGGGGACACTGAAGCTTTCTTT	TRBV7-9	TRBJ1-1	NA	NA
CASTTGPANTEAFF	TGTGCCAGTACCACAGGACCGGCGAACACTGAAGCTTTCTTT	TRBV19	TRBJ1-1	NA	NA
CASSAWDYEQYF	TGTGCCAGCAGTGCTTGGGACTACGAGCAGTACTTC	TRBV25-1	TRBJ2-7	NA	NA
CASSPSEGATFGTEAFF	TGTGCCAGCTCCCCCTCGGAGGGGGCGACGTTTGGCACTGAAGCTTTCTTT	TRBV18	TRBJ1-1	NA	TRBD1
CASPRDRGSNQPQHF	TGTGCCAGTCCTCGGGACAGGGGCTCCAATCAGCCCCAGCATTTT	TRBV19	TRBJ1-5	NA	TRBD1
CASSGESGTVYGYTF	TGTGCCAGCAGCGGAGAATCCGGGACAGTCTATGGCTACACCTTC	TRBV9	TRBJ1-2	NA	TRBD1
CASSLAGLKQYF	TGTGCCAGCAGTTTGGCAGGGTTGAAGCAGTACTTC	TRBV12-3/TRBV12-4	TRBJ2-7	NA	NA
CASSLFPGSYEQYF	TGCGCCAGCAGCTTGTTCCCGGGGTCCTACGAGCAGTACTTC	TRBV5-1	TRBJ2-7	once	NA
CASSKSWTAEWGEQYF	TGTGCCAGCAGCAAGTCGTGGACGGCTGAATGGGGCGAGCAGTACTTC	TRBV7-2	TRBJ2-7	once	NA
CASSGDRGRVELFF	TGTGCCAGCAGCGGGGACAGGGGAAGGGTGGAGCTGTTTTTT	TRBV11-2	TRBJ2-2	NA	TRBD1
CASSVFGLDTQYF	TGTGCCAGCAGCGTATTTGGGTTGGATACGCAGTATTTT	TRBV9	TRBJ2-3	NA	NA
CASSTATGGSPLHF	TGTGCCAGCAGCACTGCGACAGGCGGGTCACCCCTCCACTTT	TRBV11-1	TRBJ1-6	NA	NA
CASSSGDYPHEQYF	TGTGCCAGCAGCTCGGGCGACTATCCCCACGAGCAGTACTTC	TRBV11-3	TRBJ2-7	once	NA
CASSPSQGTTDTQYF	TGTGCCAGCAGCCCCTCCCAGGGAACCACAGATACGCAGTATTTT	TRBV3-1/TRBV3-2	TRBJ2-3	NA	NA
CASSPPTGFNTGELFF	TGCGCCAGCAGCCCCCCGACAGGGTTTAACACCGGGGAGCTGTTTTTT	TRBV5-1	TRBJ2-2	NA	TRBD1
CASSSGTHEQYF	TGTGCCAGCAGCTCCGGGACCCACGAGCAGTACTTC	TRBV12-3/TRBV12-4	TRBJ2-7	NA	NA
CASSPGLAVTYEQYF	TGTGCCAGCAGCCCGGGACTAGCGGTAACCTACGAGCAGTACTTC	TRBV5-6	TRBJ2-7	NA	TRBD2
CASSPDSNYGYTF	TGCGCCAGCAGCCCTGACAGCAACTATGGCTACACCTTC	TRBV5-1	TRBJ1-2	NA	NA
CASSIGSPELGTEAFF	TGTGCCAGTAGTATAGGGAGTCCAGAATTGGGCACTGAAGCTTTCTTT	TRBV19	TRBJ1-1	NA	NA
CASSLSRPGNTIYF	TGTGCCAGCAGTTTATCCCGACCTGGAAACACCATATATTTT	TRBV6-5	TRBJ1-3	NA	NA
CASSGFIEQFF	TGTGCCAGCAGCGGTTTTATTGAGCAGTTCTTC	TRBV6-2/TRBV6-3	TRBJ2-1	NA	NA
CASSQDLAGGYNEQFF	TGCGCCAGCAGCCAAGATCTAGCGGGAGGGTACAATGAGCAGTTCTTC	TRBV4-3	TRBJ2-1	many	TRBD2
CASSLERGQPQHF	TGTGCCAGCAGCTTAGAGAGGGGGCAGCCCCAGCATTTT	TRBV11-2	TRBJ1-5	NA	NA
CASSAIYGYTF	TGTGCCAGCAGCGCCATCTATGGCTACACCTTC	TRBV5-5	TRBJ1-2	once	NA
CASSLAVADTQYF	TGTGCCAGCAGCTTAGCTGTCGCGGATACGCAGTATTTT	TRBV7-6	TRBJ2-3	NA	NA
CATSDSPSTEAFF	TGTGCCACCAGTGATTCCCCCAGCACTGAAGCTTTCTTT	TRBV24-1	TRBJ1-1	NA	NA
CAWSGGQGYEQYF	TGTGCCTGGAGTGGGGGACAGGGATACGAGCAGTACTTC	TRBV30	TRBJ2-7	few	TRBD1
CASSSDGGRGYYEQYF	TGTGCCAGCAGCTCCGATGGGGGCAGGGGTTACTACGAGCAGTACTTC	TRBV5-4	TRBJ2-7	NA	NA
CASSQTNLGTDTQYF	TGTGCCAGCAGCCAAACTAACCTAGGGACAGATACGCAGTATTTT	TRBV14	TRBJ2-3	NA	NA
CASSYSSGSPYNEQFF	TGTGCCAGCAGTTACAGTAGCGGGAGCCCATACAATGAGCAGTTCTTC	TRBV6-5	TRBJ2-1	NA	TRBD2
CASSLEGSGTGELFF	TGTGCCAGCAGCTTAGAAGGGTCAGGGACCGGGGAGCTGTTTTTT	TRBV13	TRBJ2-2	once	NA
CASSLTAGAGNEQFF	TGTGCCAGCAGCCTCACAGCGGGGGCCGGGAATGAGCAGTTCTTC	TRBV11-3	TRBJ2-1	NA	TRBD2
CASSLTGGDIQYF	TGTGCCAGCAGTTTAACAGGGGGGGACATTCAGTACTTC	TRBV6-5	TRBJ2-4	once	NA
CASTSGQGNEKLFF	TGTGCCAGCACCTCGGGACAGGGGAATGAAAAACTGTTTTTT	TRBV16	TRBJ1-4	NA	TRBD1
CASNDDPGQGENEQFF	TGTGCCAGCAACGACGATCCGGGACAGGGGGAGAATGAGCAGTTCTTC	TRBV9	TRBJ2-1	few	TRBD1
CASSQYRGIREKLFF	TGTGCCAGCAGCCAATACAGGGGTATACGGGAAAAACTGTTTTTT	TRBV3-1/TRBV3-2	TRBJ1-4	few	TRBD1
CASTPGGLQGLITF	TGTGCCAGCACCCCGGGCGGGTTGCAGGGATTAATCACCTTC	TRBV6-6	TRBJ1-2	NA	NA
CASNSMASQPQHF	TGTGCCAGCAATAGTATGGCCAGTCAGCCCCAGCATTTT	TRBV6-5	TRBJ1-5	NA	NA
CASSPDSGRANEQFF	TGTGCCAGCTCACCAGATAGCGGGAGAGCAAATGAGCAGTTCTTC	TRBV18	TRBJ2-1	NA	TRBD2
CASSPSGTRITEQYF	TGTGCCAGCAGCCCGTCCGGGACTAGAATTACCGAGCAGTACTTC	TRBV5-4	TRBJ2-7	NA	TRBD2